Below, 6 T cell receptor beta chains from the same sample are listed, as sequenced in a study of lymphopenia after photon versus proton radiotherapy. Some clones are missing from TCRdb's copy, which holds only in-frame ones; the method was immunoSEQ multiplex PCR. The sample contains roughly 7,300 clones, just under 90% of which appear only once. This specimen consisted of peripheral blood, obtained from a patient treated with photon-based radiotherapy. The source of these receptors is a man aged 55 to 69 with cholangiocarcinoma.

The gene calls are TRBV9 and TRBJ2-7; D not certain. V was shortened by 4 bases and J by 7 bases, with 15 bases between the two germline ends. Germline V CDR1 and CDR2: SGDLS, YYNGEE. This CDR3 comprises 13 residues. The DNA of the CDR3 is TGTGCCAGCAGCCCTCGTGATATCGGAGAGCAGTACTTC. This sequence encodes CASSPRDIGEQYF.

The chain carries TRBV6-1 and TRBJ1-1, with D perhaps matching TRBD1 (5 bases). Trimming removed 8 bases from V and 3 bases from J, with 10 bases in between. Germline CDR1 and CDR2: MNHNS and SASEGT. CDR3 length equals 12 residues. CDR3 DNA: TGTGCCAGCGGGGACCGTGACACTGAAGCTTTCTTT. Translating gives CASGDRDTEAFF.

This chain uses TRBV28 with TRBJ1-5; 7 nucleotides match TRBD1. After removal of 6 bases from V and 3 bases from J, the junction contained 2 bases not matched to a gene. The length of the CDR3 is 13 residues. Germline V gene sequence: CDR1 MDHEN, CDR2 SYDVKM. The CDR3 DNA reads TGTGCCAGCAGGGGACAGCTCAATCAGCCCCAGCATTTT. Translated, it gives CASRGQLNQPQHF.

This chain links TRBV25-1 with TRBJ1-4; no reliable D call. V was pared by 0 bases and J by 11 bases, with 13 bases between. The CDR3 contains 14 residues. Germline V lookup: CDR1 MGHDK, CDR2 SYGVNS. The CDR3 coding sequence is TGTGCCAGCAGTGAATACTCGGACTTCCCCAAACTGTTTTTT. It is translated as CASSEYSDFPKLFF. Full variable domain (rest looked up from reference TRBV25-1 and TRBJ1-4): EADIYQTPRYLVIGTGKKITLECSQTMGHDKMYWYQQDPGMELHLIHYSYGVNSTEKGDLSSESTVSRIRTEHFPLTLESARPSHTSQYLCASSEYSDFPKLFFGSGTQLSVL.

The V call is TRBV28, the J call TRBJ2-1; 7 bases fit TRBD2. V lost 4 bases, J lost 6 bases, and 6 bases stayed unmatched. CDR3 length: 14 residues. From germline, CDR1 is MDHEN and CDR2 SYDVKM. The chain's CDR3 is CASSWASGVNEQFF. DNA for the CDR3: TGTGCCAGCAGTTGGGCTAGCGGAGTCAATGAGCAGTTCTTC. Complete variable domain (other parts from reference TRBV28 and TRBJ2-1): DVKVTQSSRYLVKRTGEKVFLECVQDMDHENMFWYRQDPGLGLRLIYFSYDVKMKEKGDIPEGYSVSREKKERFSLILESASTNQTSMYLCASSWASGVNEQFFGPGTRLTVL.

The rearrangement uses TRBV5-1 and TRBJ2-2, with 9 nucleotides matching TRBD2. Germline V CDR1 and CDR2: SGHRS, YFSETQ. V lost 4 bases to trimming and J lost 7 bases; unmatched junction nucleotides: 11. The CDR3 runs 16 residues. CDR3 protein: CASSPGIAGESGELFF. The CDR3 DNA reads TGCGCCAGCAGCCCGGGGATAGCGGGAGAGAGCGGGGAGCTGTTTTTT.